This entry lists 9 T cell receptor beta chains sequenced from one sample in a study of cytomegalovirus exposure and HLA in healthy donors. PCR used 60 Vbeta primers and 13 Jbeta primers. Assay used: immunoSEQ multiplex PCR; TCRdb lists only in-frame clones, some missing. The data hold fewer than 180,000 clones, with roughly 80% observed a single time. The sample comprised PBMCs. The receptors were sampled from a human donor in good health.

This chain joins TRBV6-5 and TRBJ1-1; tentatively, D is TRBD1 (5 bases). V lost 6 bases and J 5 bases, leaving 16 bases between the germline ends. This CDR3 is built from 14 residues. CDR1 and CDR2 (germline): MNHEY, SVGAGI. The CDR3 reads CASSKTGLGTEAFF. The CDR3 DNA reads as TGTGCCAGCAGCAAAACAGGATTGGGGACTGAAGCTTTCTTT.

This chain links TRBV27 with TRBJ1-1, with 12 bases that match TRBD1. The CDR3 spans 17 residues. Trimming removed 0 bases from V and 5 bases from J; junction bases left unmatched: 7. The V gene's germline CDR1 is MNHEY and CDR2 SMNVEV (reference sequence). The CDR3 sequence is CASSLSGRDRGRTEAFF. The CDR3 DNA sequence: TGTGCCAGCAGTTTATCGGGGCGGGACAGGGGGCGAACTGAAGCTTTCTTT.

The V call is TRBV10-3, the J call TRBJ2-7; 12 bases fit TRBD2. The CDR3 loop spans 17 amino acids. CDR1 ENHRY and CDR2 SYGVKD come from the germline V gene. V was clipped by 3 bases and J by 4 bases; unmatched bases: 10. The DNA of the CDR3 is TGTGCCATCAGTGACCCCTTTACTAGCGGGAGGAGTTACGAGCAGTACTTC. This encodes CAISDPFTSGRSYEQYF.

This sequence joins TRBV7-2 and TRBJ2-4; D is perhaps TRBD2 (6 bases). Trimming left V 1 base short and J 5 bases short, with 12 bases between. From germline, CDR1 is SGHTA and CDR2 FQGNSA. The length of the CDR3 is 15 residues. The CDR3 DNA reads TGTGCCAGCAGCTTAGGGGGACTCTTGGAAAACATTCAGTACTTC. Translating it yields CASSLGGLLENIQYF.

The chain combines TRBV19 with TRBJ1-5; D may be TRBD1 (6 bases). Germline V lookup: CDR1 LNHDA, CDR2 SQIVND (reference sequence). Trimming removed 6 bases from V and 0 bases from J, with 12 bases in between. The CDR3 length is 15 residues. CDR3 in DNA: TGTGCCAGTAGCCTTACAGGGAATAGCAATCAGCCCCAGCATTTT. Translation: CASSLTGNSNQPQHF. The full variable domain, rest sourced from reference TRBV19 and TRBJ1-5, is DGGITQSPKYLFRKEGQNVTLSCEQNLNHDAMYWYRQDPGQGLRLIYYSQIVNDFQKGDIAEGYSVSREKKESFPLTVTSAQKNPTAFYLCASSLTGNSNQPQHFGDGTRLSIL.

This clone was picked up one time. V and J are TRBV7-2 and TRBJ2-4, with 9 bases fitting TRBD1. The germline V gene encodes CDR1 SGHTA and CDR2 FQGNSA. The CDR3 length is 19 residues. The V and J ends lost 0 bases and 0 bases, in that order; junction bases with no gene match: 9. Here the CDR3 DNA reads TGTGCCAGCAGCTTAGCGGGGTTCAGGGACAGGGTAGCCAAAAACATTCAGTACTTC. Its translation is CASSLAGFRDRVAKNIQYF.

The rearrangement joins TRBV19 to TRBJ2-1, with D possibly TRBD1 on 7 matching bases. Germline V gene data show CDR1 as LNHDA and CDR2 as SQIVND (reference sequence). The CDR3 spans 16 residues. V lost 9 bases and J 0 bases, leaving 18 bases between the germline ends. The CDR3 loop reads CASNDREVFSYNEQFF. The CDR3 DNA reads TGTGCCAGCAATGACAGGGAGGTTTTCTCCTACAATGAGCAGTTCTTC.

This clone was observed a handful of times. The chain recombines TRBV2 with TRBJ1-5; a possible D gene is TRBD1 (5 bases). V dropped 5 bases and J dropped 1 base, with 18 bases sitting between them. Germline CDR1 SNHLY, CDR2 FYNNEI. The CDR3 consists of 17 residues. CDR3 in amino acids: CASSPTSGIGSNQPQHF. In DNA form, the CDR3 reads TGTGCCAGCAGTCCGACCTCAGGGATCGGGAGCAATCAGCCCCAGCATTTT.

The V gene is TRBV27, the J gene TRBJ1-4; possible D gene TRBD1, 5 bases. The CDR3 spans 14 residues. The germline V gene has CDR1 MNHEY and CDR2 SMNVEV (reference sequence). Trimming pared 5 bases from V and 10 bases from J, leaving 17 bases between. The CDR3 here is CASSGSMGRGKLFF. In DNA, the CDR3 is TGTGCCAGCAGTGGGAGCATGGGGAGGGGAAAACTGTTTTTT.